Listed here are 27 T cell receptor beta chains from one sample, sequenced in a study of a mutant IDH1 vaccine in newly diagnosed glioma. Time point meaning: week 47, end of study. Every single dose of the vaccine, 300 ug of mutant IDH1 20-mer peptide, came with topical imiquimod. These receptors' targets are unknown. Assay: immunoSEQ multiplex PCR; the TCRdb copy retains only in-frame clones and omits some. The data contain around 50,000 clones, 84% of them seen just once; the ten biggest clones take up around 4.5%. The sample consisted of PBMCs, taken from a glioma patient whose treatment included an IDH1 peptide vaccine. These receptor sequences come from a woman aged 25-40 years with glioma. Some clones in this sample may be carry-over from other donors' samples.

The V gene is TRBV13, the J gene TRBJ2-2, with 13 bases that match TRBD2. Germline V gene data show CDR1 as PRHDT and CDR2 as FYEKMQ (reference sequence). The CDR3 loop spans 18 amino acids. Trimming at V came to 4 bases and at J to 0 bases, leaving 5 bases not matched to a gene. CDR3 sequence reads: CASSWGTSGDPNTGELFF. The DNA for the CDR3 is TGTGCCAGCAGCTGGGGGACTAGCGGGGATCCGAACACCGGGGAGCTGTTTTTT.

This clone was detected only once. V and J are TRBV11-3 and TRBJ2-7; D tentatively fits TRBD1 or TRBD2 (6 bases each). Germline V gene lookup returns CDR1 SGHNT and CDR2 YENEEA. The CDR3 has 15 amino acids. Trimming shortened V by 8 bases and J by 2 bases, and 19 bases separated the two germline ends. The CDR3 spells CASPGGRESPYEQYF. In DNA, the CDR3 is TGTGCCAGCCCCGGGGGCCGAGAGTCTCCCTACGAGCAGTACTTC.

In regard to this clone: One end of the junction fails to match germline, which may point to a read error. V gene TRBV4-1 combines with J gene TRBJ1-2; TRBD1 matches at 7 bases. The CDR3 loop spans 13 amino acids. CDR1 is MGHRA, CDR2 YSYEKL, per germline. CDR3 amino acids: CASSRLLDRVPLF. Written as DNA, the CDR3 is TGCGCCAGCAGCCGTCTGCTAGACAGGGTTCCACTCTTC.

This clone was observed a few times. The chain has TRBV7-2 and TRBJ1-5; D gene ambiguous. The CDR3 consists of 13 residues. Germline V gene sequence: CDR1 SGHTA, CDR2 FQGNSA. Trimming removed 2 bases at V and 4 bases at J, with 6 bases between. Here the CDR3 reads CASSLSRNQPQHF. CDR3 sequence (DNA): TGTGCCAGCAGCTTAAGTCGGAATCAGCCCCAGCATTTT.

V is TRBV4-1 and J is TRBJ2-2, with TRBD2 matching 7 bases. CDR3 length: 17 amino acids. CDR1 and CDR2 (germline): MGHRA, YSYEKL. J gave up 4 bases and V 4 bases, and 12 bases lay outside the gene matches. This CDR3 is CASSPRGLVSPTGELFF. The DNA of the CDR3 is TGCGCCAGCAGCCCCAGAGGACTAGTTTCCCCCACCGGGGAGCTGTTTTTT.

CDR3 sequence reads: CASSTGTGQSAGAYEQYF. As DNA, the CDR3 is TGCGCCAGCAGTACCGGGACAGGGCAATCGGCGGGAGCCTACGAGCAGTACTTC. The chain couples TRBV10-2 to TRBJ2-7; 9 positions match TRBD1. Germline lookup yields CDR1 WSHSY and CDR2 SAAADI. J was trimmed by 2 bases and V by 5 bases; bases with no gene match: 16. This CDR3 is built from 18 residues.

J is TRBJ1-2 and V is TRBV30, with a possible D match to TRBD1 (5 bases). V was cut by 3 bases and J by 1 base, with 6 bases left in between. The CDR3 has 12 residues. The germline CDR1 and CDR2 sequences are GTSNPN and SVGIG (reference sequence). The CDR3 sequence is CAWRGGNYGYTF. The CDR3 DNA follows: TGTGCCTGGAGGGGGGGTAACTATGGCTACACCTTC.

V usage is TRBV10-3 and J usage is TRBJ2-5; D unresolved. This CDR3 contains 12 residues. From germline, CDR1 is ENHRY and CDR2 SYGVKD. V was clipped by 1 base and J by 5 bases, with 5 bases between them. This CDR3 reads CAISELKETQYF. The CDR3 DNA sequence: TGTGCCATCAGTGAGTTGAAGGAGACCCAGTACTTC.

This chain's CDR3 is CASSYLGTGGMNTEAFF. The CDR3 nucleotides read TGTGCCAGCAGCTACCTAGGGACAGGAGGGATGAACACTGAAGCTTTCTTT. The chain joins TRBV7-2 to TRBJ1-1, with 8 bases identical to TRBD1. This CDR3 is built from 17 residues. Germline assignment: CDR1 SGHTA and CDR2 FQGNSA. Unmatched junction bases numbered 10, after V lost 4 bases and J lost 0 bases. The entire variable domain, with the rest obtained from reference TRBV7-2 and TRBJ1-1, is as follows: GAGVSQSPSNKVTEKGKDVELRCDPISGHTALYWYRQSLGQGLEFLIYFQGNSAPDKSGLPSDRFSAERTGGSVSTLTIQRTQQEDSAVYLCASSYLGTGGMNTEAFFGQGTRLTVV.

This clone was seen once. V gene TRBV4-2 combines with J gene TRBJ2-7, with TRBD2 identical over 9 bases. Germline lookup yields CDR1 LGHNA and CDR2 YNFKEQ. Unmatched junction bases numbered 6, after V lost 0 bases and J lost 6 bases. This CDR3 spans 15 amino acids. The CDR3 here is CASSQDRSGSAEQYF. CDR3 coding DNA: TGTGCCAGCAGCCAAGATCGTAGCGGGAGCGCCGAGCAGTACTTC.

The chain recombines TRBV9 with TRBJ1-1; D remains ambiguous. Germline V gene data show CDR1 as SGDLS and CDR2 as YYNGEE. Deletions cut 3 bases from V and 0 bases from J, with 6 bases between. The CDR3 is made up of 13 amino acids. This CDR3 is CASSEVVNTEAFF. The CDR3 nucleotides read TGTGCCAGCAGCGAAGTAGTGAACACTGAAGCTTTCTTT. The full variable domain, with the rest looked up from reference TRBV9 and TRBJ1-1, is DSGVTQTPKHLITATGQRVTLRCSPRSGDLSVYWYQQSLDQGLQFLIQYYNGEERAKGNILERFSAQQFPDLHSELNLSSLELGDSALYFCASSEVVNTEAFFGQGTRLTVV.

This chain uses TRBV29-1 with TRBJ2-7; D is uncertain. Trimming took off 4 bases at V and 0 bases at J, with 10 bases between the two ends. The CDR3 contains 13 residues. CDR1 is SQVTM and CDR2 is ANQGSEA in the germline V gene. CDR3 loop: CSVVRGSSYEQYF. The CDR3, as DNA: TGCAGCGTTGTTCGCGGTAGCTCCTACGAGCAGTACTTC.

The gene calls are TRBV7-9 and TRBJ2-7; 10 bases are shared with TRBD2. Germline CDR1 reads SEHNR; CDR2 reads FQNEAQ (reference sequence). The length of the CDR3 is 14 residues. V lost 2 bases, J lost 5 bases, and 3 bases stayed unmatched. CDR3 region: CASSLLAGVHEQYF. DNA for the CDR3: TGTGCCAGCAGCTTACTAGCGGGAGTCCACGAGCAGTACTTC.

The CDR3: CASSSRDRGRNGYTF. The CDR3 bases are TGTGCCAGTAGTTCCCGGGACAGGGGGAGGAATGGCTACACCTTC. This chain uses TRBV19 with TRBJ1-2, with TRBD1 matching over 11 bases. Germline assignment: CDR1 LNHDA and CDR2 SQIVND (reference sequence). Germline trimming cut 5 bases from V and 6 bases from J; bases unmatched to any gene: 8. The CDR3 has 15 amino acids.

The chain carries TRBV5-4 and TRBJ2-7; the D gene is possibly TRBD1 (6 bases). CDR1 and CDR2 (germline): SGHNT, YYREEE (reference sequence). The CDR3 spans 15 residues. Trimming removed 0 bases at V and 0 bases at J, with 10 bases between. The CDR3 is CASSLVVGASYEQYF. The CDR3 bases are TGTGCCAGCAGCTTGGTTGTGGGGGCCTCCTACGAGCAGTACTTC.

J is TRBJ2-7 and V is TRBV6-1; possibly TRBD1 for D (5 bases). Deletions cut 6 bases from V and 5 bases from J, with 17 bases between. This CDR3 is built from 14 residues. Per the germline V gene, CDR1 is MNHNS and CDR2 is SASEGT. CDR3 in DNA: TGTGCCAGCAGAGGACCCCAGGGTAACCACGAGCAGTACTTC. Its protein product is CASRGPQGNHEQYF.

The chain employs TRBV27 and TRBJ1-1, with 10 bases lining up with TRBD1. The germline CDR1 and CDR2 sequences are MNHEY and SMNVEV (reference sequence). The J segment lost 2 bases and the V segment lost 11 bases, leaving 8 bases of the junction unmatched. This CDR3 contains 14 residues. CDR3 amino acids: CAASGTGDNTEAFF. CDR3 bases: TGTGCCGCGTCCGGGACAGGGGACAACACTGAAGCTTTCTTT.

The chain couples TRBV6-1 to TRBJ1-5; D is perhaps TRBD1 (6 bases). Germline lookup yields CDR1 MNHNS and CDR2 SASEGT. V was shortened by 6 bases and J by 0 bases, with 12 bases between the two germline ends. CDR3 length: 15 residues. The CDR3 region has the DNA TGTGCCAGCAGGCGGCAACAGGGTAGCAATCAGCCCCAGCATTTT. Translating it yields CASRRQQGSNQPQHF.

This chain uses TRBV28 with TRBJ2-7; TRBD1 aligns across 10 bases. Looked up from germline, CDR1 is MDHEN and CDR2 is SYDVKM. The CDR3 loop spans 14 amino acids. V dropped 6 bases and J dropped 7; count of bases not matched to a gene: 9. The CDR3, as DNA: TGTGCCAGCAGAAGACAGGGGGCGCCGGGAGAGCAGTACTTC. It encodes CASRRQGAPGEQYF.

CDR3 sequence (DNA): TGTGCCAGCAGCCAAGAAAGGCTAATGACAGGGGATGGGAACTATGGCTACACCTTC. Translating it yields CASSQERLMTGDGNYGYTF. The V and J genes are TRBV4-2 and TRBJ1-2, with 8 bases identical to TRBD1. This CDR3 contains 19 residues. J lost 2 bases, V lost 0 bases, and 14 bases had no gene match. Looked up from germline, CDR1 is LGHNA and CDR2 is YNFKEQ.

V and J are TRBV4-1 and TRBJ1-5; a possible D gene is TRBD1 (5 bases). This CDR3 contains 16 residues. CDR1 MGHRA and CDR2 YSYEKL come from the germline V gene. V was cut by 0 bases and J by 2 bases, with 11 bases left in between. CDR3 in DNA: TGCGCCAGCAGCCAAGACGGGGGGTATGGCAATCAGCCCCAGCATTTT. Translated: CASSQDGGYGNQPQHF.

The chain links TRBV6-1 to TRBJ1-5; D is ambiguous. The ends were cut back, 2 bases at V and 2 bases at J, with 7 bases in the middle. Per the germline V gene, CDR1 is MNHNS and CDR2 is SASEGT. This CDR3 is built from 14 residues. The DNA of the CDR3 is TGTGCCAGCAGTGAACCCGTACGCAATCAGCCCCAGCATTTT. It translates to CASSEPVRNQPQHF.

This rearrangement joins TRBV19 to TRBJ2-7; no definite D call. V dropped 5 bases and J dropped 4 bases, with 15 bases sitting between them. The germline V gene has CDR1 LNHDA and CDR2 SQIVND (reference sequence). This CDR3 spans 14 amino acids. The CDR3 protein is CASSHPDGPYEQYF. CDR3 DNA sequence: TGTGCCAGTAGTCATCCGGACGGACCATACGAGCAGTACTTC.

CDR3 protein: CASTPTGAGELFF. For the CDR3, the DNA is TGTGCCAGCACCCCTACCGGCGCCGGGGAGCTGTTTTTT. The chain has TRBV28 and TRBJ2-2; D gene ambiguous. Looked up from germline, CDR1 is MDHEN and CDR2 is SYDVKM. With 7 bases removed from V and 6 bases from J, the gap between germline ends came to 12 bases. CDR3 length equals 13 residues.

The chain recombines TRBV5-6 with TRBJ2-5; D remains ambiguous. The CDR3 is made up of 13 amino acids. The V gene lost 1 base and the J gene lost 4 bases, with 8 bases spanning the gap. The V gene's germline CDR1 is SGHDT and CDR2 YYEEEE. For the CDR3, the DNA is TGTGCCAGCAGCTTGAGCTGGGGAGAGACCCAGTACTTC. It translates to CASSLSWGETQYF.

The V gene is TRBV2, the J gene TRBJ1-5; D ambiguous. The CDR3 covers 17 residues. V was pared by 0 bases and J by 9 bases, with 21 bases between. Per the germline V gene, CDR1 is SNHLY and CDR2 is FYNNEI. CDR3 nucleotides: TGTGCCAGCAGTGAAGCTCACACGGGCCTATTGGGTCGGCCCCAGCATTTT. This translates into CASSEAHTGLLGRPQHF.

The CDR3 spells CASSPSRGAIHYGYTF. The CDR3 nucleotides read TGTGCCAGCAGTCCCTCGCGGGGGGCCATCCACTATGGCTACACCTTC. This chain connects TRBV27 to TRBJ1-2; D perhaps matches TRBD1 (6 bases). V was clipped by 5 bases and J by 3 bases, with 19 bases between them. The CDR3 spans 16 residues. Germline CDR1 MNHEY, CDR2 SMNVEV (reference sequence).